This TCR beta chain was sequenced in a study of cytomegalovirus exposure and HLA in healthy donors. Donors were drawn from the roughly 130-subject validation cohort, separate from the 666-subject first cohort. Study-wide findings and caveats: Most TCRs appeared rarely, but some public TCRs recurred in many donors.

With regard to this clone: No antigen is known for it.

Trimming cost V 9 bases and J 3 bases; bases outside gene matches: 6. The CDR3 runs to 15 residues. Germline loops: CDR1 LNHDA, CDR2 SQIVND (reference sequence). Here immunoSEQ multiplex PCR was the method, and the copy in TCRdb shows in-frame clones only, minus some. The sample yields 100,000 to 150,000 clones, around 90% seen once. Specimen: PBMCs. The chain uses TRBV19 and TRBJ2-2; 11 positions agree with TRBD2. The receptor's source is a woman between 18 and 29 years old in good health and CMV-seronegative. CDR3 sequence reads: CASKTSGDHTGELFF. The CDR3 DNA sequence: TGTGCCAGCAAGACTAGCGGGGACCACACCGGGGAGCTGTTTTTT.